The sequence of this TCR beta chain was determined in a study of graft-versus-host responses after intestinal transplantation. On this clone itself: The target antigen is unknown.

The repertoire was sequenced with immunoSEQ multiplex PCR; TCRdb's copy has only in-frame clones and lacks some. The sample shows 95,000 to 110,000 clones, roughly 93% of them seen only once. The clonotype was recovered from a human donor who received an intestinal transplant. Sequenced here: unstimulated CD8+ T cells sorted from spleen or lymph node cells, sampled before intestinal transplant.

The CDR3 DNA is TGTGCCAGCAGCACGATTGCCGGGGAGCTGTTTTTT. This translates into CASSTIAGELFF. The gene calls are TRBV6-5 and TRBJ2-2; D not certain. The CDR3 runs 12 residues. Deletions cut 6 bases from V and 6 bases from J, with 8 bases between. Germline CDR1 reads MNHEY; CDR2 reads SVGAGI.